This note documents a single T cell receptor (beta chain) sequence. Its recognized antigen is unknown. Base qualities are not recorded, but no much larger clone differs from it by a single base. Hyperthyroidism patients were newly diagnosed, were aged 18 to 65 years, and had a disease duration under 2 months. Patients with other autoimmune diseases, uncontrolled infections, pregnancy or lactation were excluded from the study. Diagnosis was based on clinical symptoms, serum thyroxine, TRAb, thyroid ultrasound and orbital computed tomography. Trizol reagent was used to extract the total RNA, and its quality was then checked on an Agilent 2100 Bioanalyzer. TCR beta CDR3 regions were amplified from RNA transcripts for repertoire sequencing. The first round of RT-PCR was done with HTBI primers and the Qiagen OneStep RT-PCR kit, and was followed by a second round of multiplex PCR, then size selection and purification. Libraries were sequenced paired-end with 100 bp reads on an Illumina HiSeq2000. In the paper's pipeline: SOAPnuke was used to process the reads, removing any read that contained adapters or uncalled bases, had a mean Phred below 15, or lacked an exact match to the constant primer or identifier. COPE v1.2.5 was used to merge high-quality paired reads. Each unique nucleotide sequence was treated as a clonotype, and MiTCR v1.1 was used to align the clonotypes to the IMGT TRB V, D and J references. Only V-J combinations with frequency above 0.0001 were analysed, covering around 99% of repertoires. A TCR clonal expansion and chaos score per V-J combination was defined as the ratio of F50 clonal expansion to chaos observed in the TCRdist matrix. Welch's t-statistics and random forest were used to narrow the features down to roughly twelve V-J combinations, which were then fed into a naive Bayes classifier. The similarity between thyroid and blood repertoires was quantified using the Morisita-Horn index. TCRdb ran its own pipeline on the public reads, namely fastp trimming at Q25 and MiXCR clone calling, and kept in-frame beta chains. Entries that share a CDR3 protein sequence are merged under the most common genes and DNA. These V and J calls rely on TCRdb rather than the paper's analysis. A total of 500,000 to 700,000 distinct CDR3 sequences appear in this sample, under 45% of them only once. The ten largest clones add up to over 3.5% of the sample.

The data are from a study of Graves' ophthalmopathy and Graves' hyperthyroidism (dated 2018 in TCRdb). Regarding the research as a whole: A patient counted as having stable hyperthyroidism if there was no progression to ophthalmopathy within 18 months of follow-up. The study used TCR beta repertoire signatures to distinguish Graves' ophthalmopathy from Graves' hyperthyroidism and to predict progression to ophthalmopathy. After sampling, hyperthyroidism patients received methimazole starting at 30 mg daily, and ophthalmopathy patients received high-dose intravenous methylprednisolone. In a handful of hyperthyroidism patients, the T-cell repertoires found in thyroid tissue were compared with those found in blood. To explore V-J signatures that distinguish ophthalmopathy from hyperthyroidism, a discovery set of about a hundred patients was enrolled, made up of more than 40 with ophthalmopathy and fewer than 60 with stable hyperthyroidism. In total, 135 blood samples were TCR-sequenced: around 42 ophthalmopathy, some 72 hyperthyroidism and approximately 17 hyperthyroidism-to-ophthalmopathy patients. An independent validation cohort comprised some 19 hyperthyroidism patients and 15 to 17 patients who later progressed from hyperthyroidism to ophthalmopathy. What the study reported, not specific to this receptor: Sample size was not statistically predetermined, and group allocation was not concealed from the investigators. In validation, the model predicted ophthalmopathy progression with 55% to 71% sensitivity and 72.22% specificity; some 13 predicted patients were CT-confirmed with GO in a median of around 6.5 months. Ophthalmopathy was separated from stable hyperthyroidism by the 13-signature model with more than 85% sensitivity and about 81% specificity in cross-validation and with 80%/75% in the test set. Among expanded thyroid clonotypes with frequency above 0.001, most also showed up in blood, which suggests that blood repertoires may reflect the thyroid immune response.

V is shortened by 2 bases, J by 0 bases, and the region joining them spans 8 bases. CDR1 and CDR2 are read off the germline V gene (reference sequence) as DFQATT and SNEGSKA. Reading from cysteine to phenylalanine, the CDR3 counts 14 amino acids. The retained sequence is limited to the CDR3, 42 bases, with the frame set at the first base. This TCR was sampled from an adult man with Graves' hyperthyroidism. What was sequenced was peripheral blood or thyroid tissue (not recorded which). The rearranged segments are TRBV20-1 and TRBJ2-1, and perhaps TRBD1 as D gene, on 6 matching bases. CDR3 reads: CSARSGVSYNEQFF. The bases are TGCAGTGCTAGATCAGGGGTCTCCTACAATGAGCAGTTCTTC.